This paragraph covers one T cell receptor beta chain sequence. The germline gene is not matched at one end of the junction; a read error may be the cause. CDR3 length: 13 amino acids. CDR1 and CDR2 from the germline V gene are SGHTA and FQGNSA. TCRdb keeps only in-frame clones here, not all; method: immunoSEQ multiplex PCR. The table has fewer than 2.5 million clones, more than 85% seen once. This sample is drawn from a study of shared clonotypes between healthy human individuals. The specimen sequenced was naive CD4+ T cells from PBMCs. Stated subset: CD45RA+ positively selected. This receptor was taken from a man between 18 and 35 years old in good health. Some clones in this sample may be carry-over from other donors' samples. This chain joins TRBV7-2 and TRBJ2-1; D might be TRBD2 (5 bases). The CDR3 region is CASGLGLYNEQFF. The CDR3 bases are TGTGCCAGCGGCTTAGGACTCTACAATGAGCAGTTCTTC.